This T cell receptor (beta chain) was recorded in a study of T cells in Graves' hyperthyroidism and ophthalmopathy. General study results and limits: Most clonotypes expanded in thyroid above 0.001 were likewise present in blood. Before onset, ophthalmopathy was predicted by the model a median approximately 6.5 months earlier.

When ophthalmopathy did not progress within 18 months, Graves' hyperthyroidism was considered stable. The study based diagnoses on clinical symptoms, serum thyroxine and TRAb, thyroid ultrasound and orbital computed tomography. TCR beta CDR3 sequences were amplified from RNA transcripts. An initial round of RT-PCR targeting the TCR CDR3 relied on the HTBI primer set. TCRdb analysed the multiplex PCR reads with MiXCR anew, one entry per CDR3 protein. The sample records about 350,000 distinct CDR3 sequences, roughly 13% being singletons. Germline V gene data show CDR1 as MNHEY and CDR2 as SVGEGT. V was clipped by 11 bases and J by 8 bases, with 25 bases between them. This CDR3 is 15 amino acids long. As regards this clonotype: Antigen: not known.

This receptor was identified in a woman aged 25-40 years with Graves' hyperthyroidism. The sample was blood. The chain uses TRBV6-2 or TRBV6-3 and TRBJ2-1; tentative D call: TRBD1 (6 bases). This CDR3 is CAGIGGEGLGYEQFF. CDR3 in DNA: TGTGCCGGCATAGGGGGAGAGGGCCTTGGCTATGAGCAGTTCTTC.